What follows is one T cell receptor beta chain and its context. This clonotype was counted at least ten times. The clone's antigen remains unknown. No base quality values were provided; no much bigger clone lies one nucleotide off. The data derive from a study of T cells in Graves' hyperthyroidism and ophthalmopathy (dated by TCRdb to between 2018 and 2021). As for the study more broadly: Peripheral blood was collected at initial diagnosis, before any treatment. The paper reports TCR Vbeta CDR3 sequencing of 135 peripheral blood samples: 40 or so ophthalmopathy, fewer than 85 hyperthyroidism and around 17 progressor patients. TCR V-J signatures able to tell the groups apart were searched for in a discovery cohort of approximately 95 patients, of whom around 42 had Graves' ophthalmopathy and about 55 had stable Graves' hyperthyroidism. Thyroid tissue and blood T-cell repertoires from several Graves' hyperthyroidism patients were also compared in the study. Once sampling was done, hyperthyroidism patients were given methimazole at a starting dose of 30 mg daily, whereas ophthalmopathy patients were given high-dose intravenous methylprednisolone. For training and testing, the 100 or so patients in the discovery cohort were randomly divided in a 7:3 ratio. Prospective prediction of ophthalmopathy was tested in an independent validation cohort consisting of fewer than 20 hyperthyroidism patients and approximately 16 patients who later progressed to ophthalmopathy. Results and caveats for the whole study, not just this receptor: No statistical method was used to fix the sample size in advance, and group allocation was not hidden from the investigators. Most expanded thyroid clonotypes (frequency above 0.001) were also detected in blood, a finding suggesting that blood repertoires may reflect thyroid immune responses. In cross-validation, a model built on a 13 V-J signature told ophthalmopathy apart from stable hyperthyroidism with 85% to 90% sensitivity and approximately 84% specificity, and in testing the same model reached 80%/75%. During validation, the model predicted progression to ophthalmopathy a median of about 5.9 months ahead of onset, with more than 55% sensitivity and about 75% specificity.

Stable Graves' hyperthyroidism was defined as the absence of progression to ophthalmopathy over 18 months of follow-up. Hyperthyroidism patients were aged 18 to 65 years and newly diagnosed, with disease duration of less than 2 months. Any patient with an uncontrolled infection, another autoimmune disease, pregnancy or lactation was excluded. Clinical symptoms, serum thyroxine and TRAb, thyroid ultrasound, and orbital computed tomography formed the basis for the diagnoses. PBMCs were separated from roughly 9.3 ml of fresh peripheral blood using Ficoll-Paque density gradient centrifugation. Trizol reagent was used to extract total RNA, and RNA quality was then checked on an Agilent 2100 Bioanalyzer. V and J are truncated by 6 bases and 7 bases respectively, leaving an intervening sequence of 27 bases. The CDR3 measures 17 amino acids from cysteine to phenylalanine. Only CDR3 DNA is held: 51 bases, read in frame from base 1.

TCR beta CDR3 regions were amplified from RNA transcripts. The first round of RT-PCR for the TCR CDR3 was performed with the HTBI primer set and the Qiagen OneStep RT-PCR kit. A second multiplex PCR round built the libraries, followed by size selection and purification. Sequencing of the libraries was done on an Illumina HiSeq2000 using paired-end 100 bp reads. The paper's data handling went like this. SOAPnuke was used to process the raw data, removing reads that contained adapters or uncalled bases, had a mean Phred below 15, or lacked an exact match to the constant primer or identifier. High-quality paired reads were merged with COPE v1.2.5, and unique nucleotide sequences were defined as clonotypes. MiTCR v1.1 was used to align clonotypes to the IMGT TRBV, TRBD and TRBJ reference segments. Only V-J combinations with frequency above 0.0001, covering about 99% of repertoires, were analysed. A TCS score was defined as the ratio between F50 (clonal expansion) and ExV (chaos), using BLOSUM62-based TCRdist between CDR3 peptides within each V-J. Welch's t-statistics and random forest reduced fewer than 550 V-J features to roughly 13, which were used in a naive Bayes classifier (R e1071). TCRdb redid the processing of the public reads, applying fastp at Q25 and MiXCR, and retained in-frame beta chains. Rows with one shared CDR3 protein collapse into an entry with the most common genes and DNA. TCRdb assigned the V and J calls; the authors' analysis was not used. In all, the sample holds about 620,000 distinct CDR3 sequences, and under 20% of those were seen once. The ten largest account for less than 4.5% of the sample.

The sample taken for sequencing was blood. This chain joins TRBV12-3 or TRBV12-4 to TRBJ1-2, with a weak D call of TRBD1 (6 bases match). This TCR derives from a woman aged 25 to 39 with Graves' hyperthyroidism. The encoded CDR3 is CASSLTAGVALVGGYTF. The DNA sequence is TGTGCCAGCAGCTTGACAGCAGGGGTGGCCCTCGTTGGTGGCTACACCTTC.